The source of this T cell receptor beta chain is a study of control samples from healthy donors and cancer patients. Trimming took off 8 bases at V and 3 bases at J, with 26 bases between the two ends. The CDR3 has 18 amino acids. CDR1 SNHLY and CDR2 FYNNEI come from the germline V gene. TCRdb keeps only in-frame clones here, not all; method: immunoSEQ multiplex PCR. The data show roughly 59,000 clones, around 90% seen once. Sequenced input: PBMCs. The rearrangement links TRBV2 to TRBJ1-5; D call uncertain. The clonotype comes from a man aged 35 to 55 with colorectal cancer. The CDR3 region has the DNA TGTGCCAGCTCATCACCCAATACCCACATGGGGAACAATCAGCCCCAGCATTTT. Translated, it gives CASSSPNTHMGNNQPQHF.